These 10 T cell receptor beta chains were all obtained from the same sample, sequenced in a study of OX40 agonist ivuxolimab in advanced cancers. Assay: immunoSEQ multiplex PCR; the TCRdb copy retains only in-frame clones and omits some. Of about 90,000 clones in the sample, 90% were seen once. Sequences were derived from CD4+ or CD8+ T cells sorted from blood, sampled in a trial of the OX40 agonist ivuxolimab. Source of these receptors: an adult with an advanced solid tumor such as melanoma, head and neck, liver or kidney cancer.

The chain combines TRBV28 with TRBJ1-2; D remains ambiguous. The length of the CDR3 is 12 residues. Germline V CDR1 and CDR2: MDHEN, SYDVKM. Deletions cut 5 bases from V and 5 bases from J, with 9 bases between. This CDR3 reads CASSPGEYGYTF. CDR3 sequence (DNA): TGTGCCAGCAGTCCTGGAGAATATGGCTACACCTTC.

The J gene is TRBJ2-7, the V gene TRBV25-1; 10 positions match TRBD1. Per the germline V gene, CDR1 is MGHDK and CDR2 is SYGVNS. The V gene end was trimmed by 5 bases and the J gene end by 4 bases; junction bases not matched to a gene: 2. The CDR3 length is 13 residues. The DNA for the CDR3 is TGTGCCAGCAGTTGGGACAGGGGATACGAGCAGTACTTC. This encodes CASSWDRGYEQYF.

The CDR3 is CASSLFPGLRTDTQYF. CDR3 DNA: TGTGCCAGCAGTTTATTCCCGGGGTTACGTACAGATACGCAGTATTTT. V is TRBV27 and J is TRBJ2-3, with D possibly TRBD2 on 5 matching bases. Trimming left V 1 base short and J 3 bases short, with 14 bases between. Germline CDR1 MNHEY, CDR2 SMNVEV (reference sequence). CDR3 length equals 16 residues.

This clone appeared a single time. The V and J genes are TRBV27 and TRBJ2-7, with D possibly TRBD2 on 5 matching bases. CDR3 size: 13 residues. CDR1 and CDR2 (germline): MNHEY, SMNVEV (reference sequence). V was pared by 6 bases and J by 9 bases, with 18 bases between. The DNA for the CDR3 is TGTGCCAGCAGCGGAACGCCTCTACGGGGGCAGTACTTC. Translating gives CASSGTPLRGQYF.

CDR3 region: CASSITGDQPQHF. CDR3 in DNA: TGTGCCAGTAGTATAACAGGGGATCAGCCCCAGCATTTT. This chain joins TRBV19 and TRBJ1-5; 7 bases fit TRBD1. Germline V gene sequence: CDR1 LNHDA, CDR2 SQIVND (reference sequence). Trimming removed 2 bases from V and 5 bases from J; junction bases left unmatched: 0. The CDR3 spans 13 residues.

In DNA, the CDR3 is TGTGCCAGTAGTATAGGGTCGAGCTCCTACAATGAGCAGTTCTTC. This gives the protein CASSIGSSSYNEQFF. The rearrangement links TRBV19 to TRBJ2-1; D is undetermined. Germline V gene lookup returns CDR1 LNHDA and CDR2 SQIVND (reference sequence). V lost 1 base, J lost 0 bases, and 7 bases lay in between. The CDR3 length is 15 residues.

The V gene is TRBV28, the J gene TRBJ2-3; 9 bases are a match to TRBD2. Germline values: CDR1 MDHEN, CDR2 SYDVKM. J lost 2 bases, V lost 5 bases, and 2 bases had no gene match. The CDR3 contains 14 residues. The CDR3 loop is CASSRLADTDTQYF. In nucleotides, the CDR3 is TGTGCCAGCAGTAGACTAGCGGACACAGATACGCAGTATTTT.

This clone was counted a single time. This chain connects TRBV9 to TRBJ2-3, with D unresolved. The CDR3 length is 16 residues. V was trimmed by 2 bases and J by 0 bases, leaving 13 bases between them. Germline V gives CDR1 SGDLS, CDR2 YYNGEE. CDR3 region: CASSVMSGVSTDTQYF. For the CDR3, the DNA is TGTGCCAGCAGCGTCATGTCTGGAGTTAGCACAGATACGCAGTATTTT.

The chain combines TRBV14 with TRBJ2-7, with D hard to call. V lost 4 bases and J 2 bases, leaving 12 bases between the germline ends. Germline-derived CDR1 and CDR2 are SGHDN and FVKESK. CDR3 length equals 14 residues. The CDR3 here is CASSPSPSPYEQYF. The CDR3 DNA reads TGTGCCAGCAGCCCCTCACCGTCCCCCTACGAGCAGTACTTC.

The chain couples TRBV6-5 to TRBJ2-7; D not certain. In germline, CDR1 is MNHEY, CDR2 SVGAGI. The CDR3 sequence is 15 residues long. Trimming removed 0 bases from V and 5 bases from J, with 14 bases in between. The CDR3 DNA reads as TGTGCCAGCAGTTACTCACGAGAGACTTCCCACGAGCAGTACTTC. Residues: CASSYSRETSHEQYF.